This T cell receptor (beta chain) was documented in a study of cytomegalovirus exposure and HLA in healthy donors. Notes on the study in general: Several of the most significant clusters appeared, in a later analysis, to be linked to common viral pathogens. In vitro, a few CMV-associated chains proved specific for CMV antigens.

This clone occurred a few times. Its target is not known. PCR was performed using 60 Vbeta and 13 Jbeta primers. Data came from immunoSEQ multiplex PCR; TCRdb stores just in-frame clones and leaves some out. The table lists roughly 180,000 clones, 77% of them singletons. The germline gives CDR1 SGHRS, CDR2 YFSETQ. CDR3 length: 18 amino acids. The ends lost 4 bases at V and 2 bases at J; junction bases unmatched: 10. The chain links TRBV5-1 to TRBJ2-3, with 13 bases lining up with TRBD2. Sequences were obtained from PBMCs. The source is a woman in her sixties or seventies in good health and CMV-seropositive. Here the CDR3 reads CASSRGTSGTGFTDTQYF. In DNA form, the CDR3 reads TGCGCCAGCAGCCGCGGGACTAGCGGGACAGGTTTCACAGATACGCAGTATTTT.